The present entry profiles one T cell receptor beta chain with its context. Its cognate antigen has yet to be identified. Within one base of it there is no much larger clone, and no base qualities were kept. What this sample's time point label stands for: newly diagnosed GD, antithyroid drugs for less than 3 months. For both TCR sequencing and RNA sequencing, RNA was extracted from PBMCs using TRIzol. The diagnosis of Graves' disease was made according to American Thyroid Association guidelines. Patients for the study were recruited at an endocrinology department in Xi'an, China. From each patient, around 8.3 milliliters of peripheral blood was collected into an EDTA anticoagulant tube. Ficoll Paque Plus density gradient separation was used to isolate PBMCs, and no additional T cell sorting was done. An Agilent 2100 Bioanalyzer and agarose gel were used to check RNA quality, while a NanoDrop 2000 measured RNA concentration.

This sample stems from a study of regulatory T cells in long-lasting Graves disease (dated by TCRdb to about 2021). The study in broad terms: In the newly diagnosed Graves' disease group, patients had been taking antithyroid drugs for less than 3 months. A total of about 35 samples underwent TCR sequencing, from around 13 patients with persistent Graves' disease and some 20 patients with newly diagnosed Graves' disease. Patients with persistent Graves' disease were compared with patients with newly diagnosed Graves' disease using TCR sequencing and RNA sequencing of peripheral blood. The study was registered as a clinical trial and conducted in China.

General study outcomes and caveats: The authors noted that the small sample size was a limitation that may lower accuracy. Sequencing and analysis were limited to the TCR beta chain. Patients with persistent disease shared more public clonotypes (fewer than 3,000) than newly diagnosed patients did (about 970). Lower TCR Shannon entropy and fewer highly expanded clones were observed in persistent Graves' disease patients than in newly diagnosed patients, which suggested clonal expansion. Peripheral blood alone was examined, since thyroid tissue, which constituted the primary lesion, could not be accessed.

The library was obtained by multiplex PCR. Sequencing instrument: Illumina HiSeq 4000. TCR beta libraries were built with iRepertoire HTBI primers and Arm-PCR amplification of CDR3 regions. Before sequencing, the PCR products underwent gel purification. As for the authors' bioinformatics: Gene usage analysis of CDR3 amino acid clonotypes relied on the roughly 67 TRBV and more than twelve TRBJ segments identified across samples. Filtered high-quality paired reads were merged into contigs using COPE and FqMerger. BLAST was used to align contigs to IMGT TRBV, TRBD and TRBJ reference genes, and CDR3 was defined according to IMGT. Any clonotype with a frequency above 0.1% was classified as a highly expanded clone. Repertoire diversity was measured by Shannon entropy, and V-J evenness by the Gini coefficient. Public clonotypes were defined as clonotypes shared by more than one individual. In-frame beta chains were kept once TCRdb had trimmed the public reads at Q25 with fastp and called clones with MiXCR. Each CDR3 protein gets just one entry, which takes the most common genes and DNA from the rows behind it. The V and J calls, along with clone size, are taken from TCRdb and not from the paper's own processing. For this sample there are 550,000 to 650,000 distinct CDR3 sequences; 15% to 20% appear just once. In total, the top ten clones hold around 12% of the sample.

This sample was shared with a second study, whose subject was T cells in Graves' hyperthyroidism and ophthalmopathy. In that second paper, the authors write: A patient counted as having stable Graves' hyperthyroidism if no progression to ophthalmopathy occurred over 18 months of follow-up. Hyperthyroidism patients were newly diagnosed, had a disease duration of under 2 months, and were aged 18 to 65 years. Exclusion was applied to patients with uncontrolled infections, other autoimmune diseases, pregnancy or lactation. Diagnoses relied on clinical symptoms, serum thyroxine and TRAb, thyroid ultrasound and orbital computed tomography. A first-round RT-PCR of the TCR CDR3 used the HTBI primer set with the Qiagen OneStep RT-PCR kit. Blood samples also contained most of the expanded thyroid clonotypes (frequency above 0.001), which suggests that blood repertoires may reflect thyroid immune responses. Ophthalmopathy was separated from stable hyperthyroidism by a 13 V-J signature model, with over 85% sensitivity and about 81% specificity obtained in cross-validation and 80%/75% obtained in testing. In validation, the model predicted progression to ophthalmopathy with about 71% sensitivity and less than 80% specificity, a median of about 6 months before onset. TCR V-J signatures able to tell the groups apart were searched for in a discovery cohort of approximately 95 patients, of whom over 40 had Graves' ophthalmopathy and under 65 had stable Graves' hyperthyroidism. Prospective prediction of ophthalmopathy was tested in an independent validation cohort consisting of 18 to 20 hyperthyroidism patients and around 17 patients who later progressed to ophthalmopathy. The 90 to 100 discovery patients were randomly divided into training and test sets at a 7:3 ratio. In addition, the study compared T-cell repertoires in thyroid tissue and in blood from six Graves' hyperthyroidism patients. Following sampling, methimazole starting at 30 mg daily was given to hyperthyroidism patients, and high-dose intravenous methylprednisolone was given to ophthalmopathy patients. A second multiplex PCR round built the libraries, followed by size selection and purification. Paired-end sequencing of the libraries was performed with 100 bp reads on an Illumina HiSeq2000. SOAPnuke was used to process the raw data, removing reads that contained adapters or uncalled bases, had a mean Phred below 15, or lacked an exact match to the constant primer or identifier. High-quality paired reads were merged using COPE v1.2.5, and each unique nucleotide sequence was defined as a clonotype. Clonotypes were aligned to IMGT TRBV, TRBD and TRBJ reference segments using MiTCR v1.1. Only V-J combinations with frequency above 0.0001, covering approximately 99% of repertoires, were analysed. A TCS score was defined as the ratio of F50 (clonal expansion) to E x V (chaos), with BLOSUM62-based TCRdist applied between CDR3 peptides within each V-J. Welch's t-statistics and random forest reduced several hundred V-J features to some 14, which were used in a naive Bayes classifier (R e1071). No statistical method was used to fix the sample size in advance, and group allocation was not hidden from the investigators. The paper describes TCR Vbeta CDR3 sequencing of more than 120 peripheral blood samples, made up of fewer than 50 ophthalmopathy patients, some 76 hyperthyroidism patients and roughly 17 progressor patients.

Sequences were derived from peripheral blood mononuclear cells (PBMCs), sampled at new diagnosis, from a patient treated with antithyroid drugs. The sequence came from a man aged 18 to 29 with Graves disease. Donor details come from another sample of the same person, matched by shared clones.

The DNA is as follows: TGTGCCAGCAGTTTGGTAAATTTCAGGGGGCGTAGAGGCACAGATACGCAGTATTTT. This gives the protein CASSLVNFRGRRGTDTQYF. The rearrangement combines TRBV28 with TRBJ2-3, and 8 bases in between align with TRBD1. Its CDR3 holds 19 amino acids, cysteine through phenylalanine. The entry retains the CDR3 DNA only, 57 bases that are in frame from base 1. The germline V gene sets CDR1 to MDHEN and CDR2 to SYDVKM. After removal of 3 bases from V and 1 base from J, the junction retains 15 bases not matched to a gene. When the CDR3 is completed using the reference TRBV28 and TRBJ2-3 genes on either side, the full variable domain is DVKVTQSSRYLVKRTGEKVFLECVQDMDHENMFWYRQDPGLGLRLIYFSYDVKMKEKGDIPEGYSVSREKKERFSLILESASTNQTSMYLCASSLVNFRGRRGTDTQYFGPGTRLTVL.